These 2 T cell receptor beta chains were sequenced from one sample in a study of T cell repertoires in ileal Crohn's disease. The sample's time point: proximal margin of the surgical specimen (macroscopically non-inflamed). The method was immunoSEQ multiplex PCR; TCRdb's version includes in-frame clones alone and lacks a portion of them. In the table there are 2,500 to 3,500 clones, 55% to 70% of which are singletons. Specimen: ileal tissue. These receptors all stem from an adult with Crohn's disease.

The chain couples TRBV2 to TRBJ1-6; D remains ambiguous. V was pared by 5 bases and J by 6 bases, with 8 bases between. The CDR3 covers 13 residues. Germline V lookup: CDR1 SNHLY, CDR2 FYNNEI. DNA for the CDR3: TGTGCCAGCAGTTCCTGGGCTAATTCACCCCTCCACTTT. Its protein product is CASSSWANSPLHF. Using reference TRBV2 and TRBJ1-6 for the parts outside the CDR3, the full variable domain is EPEVTQTPSHQVTQMGQEVILRCVPISNHLYFYWYRQILGQKVEFLVSFYNNEISEKSEIFDDQFSVERPDGSNFTLKIRSTKLEDSAMYFCASSSWANSPLHFGNGTRLTVT.

This chain links TRBV5-1 with TRBJ1-4, with D unclear. V dropped 4 bases and J dropped 0 bases, with 10 bases sitting between them. CDR3 length equals 15 residues. Germline CDR1 SGHRS, CDR2 YFSETQ. CDR3 sequence reads: CASSRGSSTNEKLFF. Here the CDR3 DNA reads TGCGCCAGCAGCCGTGGTTCTTCAACTAATGAAAAACTGTTTTTT.